The 6 T cell receptor beta chains given below trace back to one sample, sequenced in a study of blood T cells in healthy people across ages (dated by TCRdb to between 2014 and 2017). Libraries were made using 5' RACE. Sequenced using an Illumina HiSeq 2500. A second PCR of about 6 to 11 cycles was run with a J-beta primer mix and a sample-barcoded 5' primer. TCRdb reprocessed the public reads (quality trimming at Q25 with fastp, clone calling with MiXCR) and kept in-frame beta chains. Each entry merges the rows of one CDR3 protein and shows their most common DNA and genes. For this sample there are fewer than 800,000 distinct CDR3 sequences; 49% appear just once. The top ten clones comprise around 32% of the sample. Source material: blood. These receptors were taken from an older woman in good health.

The rearrangement links TRBV20-1 to TRBJ2-1; 10 bases are shared with TRBD2. Per germline, CDR1 DFQATT and CDR2 SNEGSKA (reference sequence). J was trimmed by 3 bases and V by 6 bases; bases with no gene match: 5. This CDR3 spans 14 amino acids. CDR3 protein: CSAGLAGDYNEQFF. CDR3 in DNA: TGCAGTGCCGGCCTAGCGGGAGACTACAATGAGCAGTTCTTC.

The rearrangement joins TRBV20-1 to TRBJ2-3; TRBD2 is a possible D gene (6 bases). The CDR3 is 18 amino acids. The V and J ends lost 5 bases and 0 bases respectively, with 24 bases between them. Per germline, CDR1 DFQATT and CDR2 SNEGSKA (reference sequence). The CDR3 loop reads CSAVRPEGRIGSTDTQYF. The DNA for the CDR3 is TGCAGTGCTGTGCGACCAGAAGGGAGGATCGGTAGCACAGATACGCAGTATTTT.

This clonotype was counted once. This is likely a read error, given that the CDR3 carries no conserved phenylalanine or tryptophan at its end. This chain connects TRBV6-5 to TRBJ2-4; 8 nucleotides match TRBD2. Near its end, the DNA agrees better with TRBJ2-7, so the J call may be wrong. Germline V gene sequence: CDR1 MNHEY, CDR2 SVGAGI. There are 15 residues in the CDR3. The CDR3 loop reads CASSYGSAGAYEQYL. CDR3 in DNA: TGTGCCAGCAGTTACGGATCAGCGGGAGCGTACGAGCAGTACCTC.

This clonotype was seen more than once but under ten times. The V gene is TRBV20-1, the J gene TRBJ2-7, with 7 positions matching TRBD2. Germline V lookup: CDR1 DFQATT, CDR2 SNEGSKA (reference sequence). The CDR3 is made up of 14 amino acids. Losses at the gene ends were 0 bases for V and 2 bases for J; bases not matched to a gene: 4. The DNA of the CDR3 is TGCAGTGCTAGAGATAGGACTAGAGCCTACGAGCAGTACTTC. This translates into CSARDRTRAYEQYF.

The chain is built from TRBV20-1 and TRBJ2-3; 14 nucleotides agree with TRBD2. Germline V gene sequence: CDR1 DFQATT, CDR2 SNEGSKA (reference sequence). The CDR3 totals 15 residues. For the CDR3, the DNA is TGCAGCAGGACTAGCGGGAGGTGGAGCACAGATACGCAGTATTTT. Translated: CSRTSGRWSTDTQYF.

Notes on this clonotype: A read error is possible here, since a much larger clone lies one base away. J is TRBJ2-1 and V is TRBV7-9; 7 positions match TRBD2. CDR1 SEHNR and CDR2 FQNEAQ come from the germline V gene (reference sequence). The CDR3 is 14 amino acids. The CDR3 DNA is TGTGCCAGCAGCTTAGGTAGCGGGCGAAATGGGCAGTTCTTC. Protein: CASSLGSGRNGQFF.